The clone carrying this T cell receptor beta chain was detected only a few times. Antigen: not known. One entry per CDR3 protein results from TCRdb running MiXCR on the 5' RACE reads. The table shows a few hundred thousand distinct CDR3 sequences, with about 8.3% occurring only once. Germline trimming cut 0 bases from V and 7 bases from J; bases unmatched to any gene: 4. The CDR3 is 15 residues long. Per the germline V gene, CDR1 is LNHNV and CDR2 is YYDKDF (reference sequence). This sample is part of a study of T cells after yellow fever vaccination. The wider study: Fractions with few cells were prepared using SMART-Seq v4 Ultra Low Input. General study results and limits: After the booster, roughly 96% of CD4 and about nine tenths of CD8 primary-response clones were re-detected. Secondary responses were weaker yet peaked faster, day 5 versus 15. Among all clonotypes, a small share was observed in both CD4 and CD8 compartments.

The V and J genes are TRBV15 and TRBJ2-1, with 9 bases aligning to TRBD2. The sequence derives from a man aged 18 to 30 who received the YFV17D yellow fever vaccine. Material: PBMCs, obtained roughly seven weeks after the first yellow fever vaccination. The CDR3 nucleotides read TGTGCCACCAGCAGAGATTCGCTAGCGGGGAATGAGCAGTTCTTC. Translating gives CATSRDSLAGNEQFF.